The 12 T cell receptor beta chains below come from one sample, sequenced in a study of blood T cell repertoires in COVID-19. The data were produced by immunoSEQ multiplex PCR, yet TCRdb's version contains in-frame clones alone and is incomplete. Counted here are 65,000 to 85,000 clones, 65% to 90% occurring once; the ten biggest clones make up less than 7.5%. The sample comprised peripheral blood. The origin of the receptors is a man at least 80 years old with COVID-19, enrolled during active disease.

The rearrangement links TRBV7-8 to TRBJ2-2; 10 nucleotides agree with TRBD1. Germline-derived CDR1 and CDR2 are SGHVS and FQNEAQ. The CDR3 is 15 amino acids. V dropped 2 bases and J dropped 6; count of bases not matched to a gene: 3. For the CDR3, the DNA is TGTGCCAGCAGCTTATGGACAGGGGGTTCCGGGGAGCTGTTTTTT. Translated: CASSLWTGGSGELFF.

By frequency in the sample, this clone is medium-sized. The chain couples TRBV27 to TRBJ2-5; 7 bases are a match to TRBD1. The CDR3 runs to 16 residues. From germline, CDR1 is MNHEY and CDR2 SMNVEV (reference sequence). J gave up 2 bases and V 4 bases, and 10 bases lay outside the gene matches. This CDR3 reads CASSSSGTEIQETQYF. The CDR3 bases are TGTGCCAGCAGTTCCTCCGGGACAGAAATTCAAGAGACCCAGTACTTC.

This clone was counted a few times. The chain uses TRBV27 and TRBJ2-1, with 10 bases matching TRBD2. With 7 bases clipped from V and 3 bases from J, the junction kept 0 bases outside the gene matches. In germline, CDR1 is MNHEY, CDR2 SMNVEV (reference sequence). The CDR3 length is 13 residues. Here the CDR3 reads CASKRGGYNEQFF. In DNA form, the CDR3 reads TGTGCCAGCAAGCGGGGGGGCTACAATGAGCAGTTCTTC.

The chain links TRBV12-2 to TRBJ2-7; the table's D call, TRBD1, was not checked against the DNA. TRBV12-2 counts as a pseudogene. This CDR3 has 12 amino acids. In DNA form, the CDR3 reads TGTGCAAGGGGGGACAGTTCCTACGAGCAGTACTTC. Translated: CARGDSSYEQYF.

The chain's CDR3 is CASSLHPGQGFSGANVLTF. Here the CDR3 DNA reads TGCGCCAGCAGCTTGCACCCGGGACAGGGTTTTTCTGGGGCCAACGTCCTGACTTTC. The V call is TRBV5-1, the J call TRBJ2-6; 9 positions agree with TRBD1. CDR1 and CDR2 (germline): SGHRS, YFSETQ. V trimming: 1 base; J trimming: 1 base; junction bases outside the gene matches: 9. CDR3 length: 19 amino acids.

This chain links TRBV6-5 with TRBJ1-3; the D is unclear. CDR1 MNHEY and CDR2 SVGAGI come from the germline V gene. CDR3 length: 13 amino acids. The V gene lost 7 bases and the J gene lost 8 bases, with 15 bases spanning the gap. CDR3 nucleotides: TGTGCCAGCAAAAAGGACCGCGGGGACACCATATATTTT. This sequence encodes CASKKDRGDTIYF.

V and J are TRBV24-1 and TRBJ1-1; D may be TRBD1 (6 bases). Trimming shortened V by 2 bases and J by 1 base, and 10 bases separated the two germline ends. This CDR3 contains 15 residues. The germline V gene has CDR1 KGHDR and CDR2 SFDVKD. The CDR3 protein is CATSDSQGSNTEAFF. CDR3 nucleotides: TGTGCCACCAGTGATTCTCAGGGGTCGAACACTGAAGCTTTCTTT.

The CDR3 region is CASSLFQEETQYF. CDR3 DNA sequence: TGTGCCAGCAGCCTCTTCCAGGAAGAGACCCAGTACTTC. The chain has TRBV7-2 and TRBJ2-5; no definite D call. With 5 bases removed from V and 3 bases from J, the gap between germline ends came to 10 bases. The V gene's germline CDR1 is SGHTA and CDR2 FQGNSA. The CDR3 runs 13 residues.

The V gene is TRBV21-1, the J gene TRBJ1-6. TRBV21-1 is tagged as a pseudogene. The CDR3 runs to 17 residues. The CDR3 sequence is CASSKVGEGRLDSPLHF. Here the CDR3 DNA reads TGTGCCAGCAGCAAAGTTGGGGAGGGACGGTTAGATTCACCCCTCCACTTT.

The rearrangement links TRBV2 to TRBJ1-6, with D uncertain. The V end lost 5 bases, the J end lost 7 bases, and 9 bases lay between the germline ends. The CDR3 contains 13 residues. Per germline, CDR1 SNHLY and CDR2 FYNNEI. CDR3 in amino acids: CASSPDSNSPLHF. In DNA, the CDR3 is TGTGCCAGCAGTCCGGACTCAAATTCACCCCTCCACTTT.

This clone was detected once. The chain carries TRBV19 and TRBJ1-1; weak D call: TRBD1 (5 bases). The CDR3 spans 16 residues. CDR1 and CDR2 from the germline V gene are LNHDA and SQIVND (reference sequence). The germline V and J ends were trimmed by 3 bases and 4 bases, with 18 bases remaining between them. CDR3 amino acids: CASSIKSTASSTEAFF. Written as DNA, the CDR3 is TGTGCCAGTAGTATTAAGTCGACAGCTTCGAGCACTGAAGCTTTCTTT.

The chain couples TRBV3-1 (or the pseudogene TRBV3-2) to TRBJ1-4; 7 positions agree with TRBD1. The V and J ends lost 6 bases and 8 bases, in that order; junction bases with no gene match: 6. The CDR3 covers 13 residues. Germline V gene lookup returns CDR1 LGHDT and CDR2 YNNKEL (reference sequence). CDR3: CASRATGFEKLFF. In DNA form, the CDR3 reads TGTGCCAGCAGGGCGACAGGGTTCGAAAAACTGTTTTTT.